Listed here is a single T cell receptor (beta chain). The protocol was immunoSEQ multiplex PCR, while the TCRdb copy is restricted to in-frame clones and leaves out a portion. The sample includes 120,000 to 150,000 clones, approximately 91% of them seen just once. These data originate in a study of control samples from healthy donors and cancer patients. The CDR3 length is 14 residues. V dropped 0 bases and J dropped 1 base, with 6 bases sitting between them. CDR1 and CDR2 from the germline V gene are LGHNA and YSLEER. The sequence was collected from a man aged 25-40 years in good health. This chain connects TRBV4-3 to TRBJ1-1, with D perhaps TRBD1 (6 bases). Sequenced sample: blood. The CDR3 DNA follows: TGCGCCAGCAGCCAAGAACAGGGGAACACTGAAGCTTTCTTT. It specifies CASSQEQGNTEAFF.